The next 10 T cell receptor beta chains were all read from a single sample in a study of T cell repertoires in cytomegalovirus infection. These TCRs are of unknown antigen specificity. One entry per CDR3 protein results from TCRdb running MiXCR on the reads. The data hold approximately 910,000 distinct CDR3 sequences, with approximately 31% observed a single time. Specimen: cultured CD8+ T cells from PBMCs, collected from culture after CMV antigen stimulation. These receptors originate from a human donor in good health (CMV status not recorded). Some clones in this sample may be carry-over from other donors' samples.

CDR3 in DNA: TGCGCCAGCAGTCGAGGACAGGGTGGGGGGAACACTGAAGCTTTCTTT. It yields the protein CASSRGQGGGNTEAFF. This sequence joins TRBV4-1 and TRBJ1-1; TRBD1 agrees at 8 bases. The length of the CDR3 is 16 residues. J lost 1 base, V lost 6 bases, and 10 bases had no gene match. Germline CDR1 is MGHRA and CDR2 is YSYEKL.

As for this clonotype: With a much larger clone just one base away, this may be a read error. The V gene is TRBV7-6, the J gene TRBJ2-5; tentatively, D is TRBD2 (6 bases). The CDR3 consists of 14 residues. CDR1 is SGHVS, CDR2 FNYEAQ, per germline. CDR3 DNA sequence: TGTGTCAGCAGCTTAATAGGCCTAGCGGAGACCCAGTACTTC. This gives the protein CVSSLIGLAETQYF.

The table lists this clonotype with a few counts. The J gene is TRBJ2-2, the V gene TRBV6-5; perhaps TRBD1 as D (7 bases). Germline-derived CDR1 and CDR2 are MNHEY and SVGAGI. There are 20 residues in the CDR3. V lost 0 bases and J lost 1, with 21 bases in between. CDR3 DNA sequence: TGTGCCAGCAGTTACTCGCAGGGGGGCCTAGAGACGCGGAACACCGGGGAGCTGTTTTTT. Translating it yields CASSYSQGGLETRNTGELFF.

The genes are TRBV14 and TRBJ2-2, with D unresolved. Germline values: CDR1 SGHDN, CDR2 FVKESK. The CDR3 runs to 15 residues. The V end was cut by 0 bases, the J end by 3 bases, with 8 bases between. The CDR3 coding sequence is TGTGCCAGCAGCCAAGATCTTCCATACACCGGGGAGCTGTTTTTT. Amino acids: CASSQDLPYTGELFF.

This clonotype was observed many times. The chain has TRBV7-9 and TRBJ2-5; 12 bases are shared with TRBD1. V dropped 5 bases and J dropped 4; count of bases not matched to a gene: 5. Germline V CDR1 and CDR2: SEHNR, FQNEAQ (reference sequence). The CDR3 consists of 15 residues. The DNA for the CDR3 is TGTGCCAGCAGCCCCCGGGACAGGGGGCGAGAGACCCAGTACTTC. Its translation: CASSPRDRGRETQYF. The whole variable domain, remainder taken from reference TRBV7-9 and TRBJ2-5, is DTGVSQNPRHKITKRGQNVTFRCDPISEHNRLYWYRQTLGQGPEFLTYFQNEAQLEKSRLLSDRFSAERPKGSFSTLEIQRTEQGDSAMYLCASSPRDRGRETQYFGPGTRLLVL.

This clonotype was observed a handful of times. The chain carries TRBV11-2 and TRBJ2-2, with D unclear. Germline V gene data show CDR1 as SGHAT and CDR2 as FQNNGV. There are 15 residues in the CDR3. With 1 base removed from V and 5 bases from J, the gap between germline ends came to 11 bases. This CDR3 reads CASSLADLRTGELFF. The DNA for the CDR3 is TGTGCCAGCAGCTTAGCAGACTTACGGACCGGGGAGCTGTTTTTT.

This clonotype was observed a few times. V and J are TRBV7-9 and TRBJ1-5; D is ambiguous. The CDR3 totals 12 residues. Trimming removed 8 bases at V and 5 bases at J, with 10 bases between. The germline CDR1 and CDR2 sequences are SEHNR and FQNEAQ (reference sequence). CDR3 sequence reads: CASGSPYQPQHF. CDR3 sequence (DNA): TGTGCCAGCGGCAGTCCCTATCAGCCCCAGCATTTT.

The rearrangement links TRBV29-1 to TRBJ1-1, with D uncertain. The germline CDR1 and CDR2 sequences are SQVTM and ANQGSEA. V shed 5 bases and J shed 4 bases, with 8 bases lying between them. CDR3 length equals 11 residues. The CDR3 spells CSVTIGTEAFF. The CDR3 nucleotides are TGCAGCGTTACAATTGGCACTGAAGCTTTCTTT.

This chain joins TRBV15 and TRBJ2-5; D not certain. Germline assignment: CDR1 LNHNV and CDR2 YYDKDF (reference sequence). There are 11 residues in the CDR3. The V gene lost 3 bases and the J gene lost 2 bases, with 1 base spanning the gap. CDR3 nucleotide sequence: TGTGCCACCAGCAGGCAAGAGACCCAGTACTTC. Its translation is CATSRQETQYF.

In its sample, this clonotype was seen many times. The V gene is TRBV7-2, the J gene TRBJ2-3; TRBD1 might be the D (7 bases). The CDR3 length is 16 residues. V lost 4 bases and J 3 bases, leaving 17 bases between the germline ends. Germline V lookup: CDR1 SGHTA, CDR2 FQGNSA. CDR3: CASSSGGIRTTDTQYF. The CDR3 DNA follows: TGTGCCAGCAGCTCAGGGGGGATCCGTACAACAGATACGCAGTATTTT.